Listed here are 23 T cell receptor beta chains from one sample, sequenced in a study of T cell responses to AZD1222 COVID-19 vaccine. Only in-frame clones appear in the TCRdb table, and some are missing; sequencing was by immunoSEQ multiplex PCR. Here the sample spans approximately 120,000 clones, 87% being singletons. Source: peripheral blood, taken on day 0 of AZD1222 vaccination. Receptor source: an adult in good health.

This rearrangement joins TRBV28 to TRBJ2-2; 7 bases agree with TRBD1. Germline trimming cut 3 bases from V and 7 bases from J; bases unmatched to any gene: 8. This CDR3 has 15 residues. In germline, CDR1 is MDHEN, CDR2 SYDVKM. The CDR3 region is CASSLAGTEGGELFF. The CDR3 DNA reads TGTGCCAGCAGTTTGGCCGGGACAGAGGGCGGGGAGCTGTTTTTT.

The chain couples TRBV19 to TRBJ1-3, with TRBD1 matching over 7 bases. Germline lookup yields CDR1 LNHDA and CDR2 SQIVND (reference sequence). The CDR3 length is 18 residues. After removal of 4 bases from V and 0 bases from J, the junction contained 12 bases not matched to a gene. The CDR3 DNA is TGTGCCAGTAGTAAGGACAGGCCCTCTCTGAGCTCTGGAAACACCATATATTTT. This codes for CASSKDRPSLSSGNTIYF.

The chain is built from TRBV11-2 and TRBJ1-1, with D possibly being TRBD1 (5 bases). CDR1 is SGHAT, CDR2 FQNNGV, per germline. The V end was cut by 0 bases, the J end by 11 bases, with 22 bases between. This CDR3 contains 16 residues. The CDR3 region is CASSLDPGTPKGRAFF. The CDR3 DNA follows: TGTGCCAGCAGCTTAGATCCCGGGACCCCGAAAGGACGGGCTTTCTTT.

This clone was counted between two and nine times. The chain recombines TRBV28 with TRBJ2-7; D is possibly TRBD1 (6 bases). Germline V lookup: CDR1 MDHEN, CDR2 SYDVKM. Trimming shortened V by 6 bases and J by 0 bases, and 12 bases separated the two germline ends. The CDR3 sequence is 14 residues long. The chain's CDR3 is CASSKQGSSYEQYF. The CDR3 DNA reads as TGTGCCAGCAGCAAACAGGGAAGCTCCTACGAGCAGTACTTC.

The rearrangement uses TRBV2 and TRBJ2-2, with 10 bases identical to TRBD2. J lost 5 bases, V lost 3 bases, and 6 bases had no gene match. This CDR3 spans 16 amino acids. CDR1 is SNHLY and CDR2 is FYNNEI in the germline V gene. The CDR3 nucleotides are TGTGCCAGCAGTGAGGCTAGCGGGAGAGGGACCGGGGAGCTGTTTTTT. Its translation: CASSEASGRGTGELFF.

This clone appeared once. The V and J genes are TRBV10-3 and TRBJ1-2, with 8 bases lining up with TRBD1. CDR1 ENHRY and CDR2 SYGVKD come from the germline V gene. V dropped 0 bases and J dropped 3; count of bases not matched to a gene: 9. The CDR3 has 17 amino acids. DNA for the CDR3: TGTGCCATCAGTGAGTCGATGGGCAGGGGGCGACACTATGGCTACACCTTC. It encodes CAISESMGRGRHYGYTF.

The chain recombines TRBV6-4 with TRBJ2-7; 7 bases are a match to TRBD2. The CDR3 loop spans 14 amino acids. Losses at the gene ends were 6 bases for V and 0 bases for J; bases not matched to a gene: 5. Germline loops: CDR1 MRHNA, CDR2 SNTAGT. The CDR3 sequence: CASREGGHSYEQYF. As DNA, the CDR3 is TGTGCCAGCAGGGAGGGAGGGCACTCCTACGAGCAGTACTTC.

The chain combines TRBV12-3 or TRBV12-4 with TRBJ2-5, with D uncertain. The CDR3 runs 12 residues. Trimming pared 4 bases from V and 5 bases from J, leaving 8 bases between. DNA for the CDR3: TGTGCCAGCAGTTCTTTGGGGGAGACCCAGTACTTC. It translates to CASSSLGETQYF.

The V and J genes are TRBV2 and TRBJ2-5, with 8 positions matching TRBD1. Trimming at V came to 11 bases and at J to 5 bases, leaving 10 bases not matched to a gene. CDR1 and CDR2 from the germline V gene are SNHLY and FYNNEI. The CDR3 has 13 residues. CDR3 region: CADRRTGSETQYF. Written as DNA, the CDR3 is TGTGCCGATCGAAGGACAGGGTCCGAGACCCAGTACTTC.

The chain employs TRBV28 and TRBJ1-4, with 7 positions matching TRBD1. With 7 bases clipped from V and 6 bases from J, the junction kept 14 bases outside the gene matches. CDR1 is MDHEN and CDR2 is SYDVKM in the germline V gene. This CDR3 contains 16 residues. The CDR3 loop is CASNTWEGTEDEKLFF. The CDR3 region has the DNA TGTGCCAGCAACACCTGGGAAGGGACAGAGGATGAAAAACTGTTTTTT.

The chain combines TRBV27 with TRBJ1-1, with D perhaps TRBD1 (5 bases). CDR3 length: 13 residues. CDR1 and CDR2 from the germline V gene are MNHEY and SMNVEV (reference sequence). The V gene lost 5 bases and the J gene lost 0 bases, with 7 bases spanning the gap. The CDR3 coding sequence is TGTGCCAGCAGTAGACAGTTGAACACTGAAGCTTTCTTT. Translation gives CASSRQLNTEAFF.

This clone qualifies as medium-sized. The chain combines TRBV6-2 or TRBV6-3 with TRBJ1-6, with 11 bases that match TRBD1. The CDR3 consists of 14 residues. Trimming removed 2 bases from V and 9 bases from J; junction bases left unmatched: 0. Germline CDR1 MNHEY, CDR2 SVGEGT. The CDR3 DNA reads as TGTGCCAGCAGTTACGGACAGGGGGCTTCACCCCTCCACTTT. It yields the protein CASSYGQGASPLHF.

CDR3 in DNA: TGCGCCAGCAGCCAACCCTTCTTAGCCACGCCCCAGCATTTT. Translating gives CASSQPFLATPQHF. The V call is TRBV4-1, the J call TRBJ1-5; D unresolved. Trimming left V 2 bases short and J 9 bases short, with 14 bases between. Germline V gene data show CDR1 as MGHRA and CDR2 as YSYEKL. The CDR3 length is 14 residues.

The CDR3 coding sequence is TGTGCCAGCAGTCCTCGCCGGACTAGCGGGAGGAGAGATACGCAGTATTTT. Protein sequence: CASSPRRTSGRRDTQYF. The gene calls are TRBV27 and TRBJ2-3; 14 bases are a match to TRBD2. From germline, CDR1 is MNHEY and CDR2 SMNVEV (reference sequence). V was pared by 5 bases and J by 5 bases, with 9 bases of the junction left unmatched. This CDR3 comprises 17 residues.

This rearrangement joins TRBV4-1 to TRBJ1-1; D not resolved. The CDR3 length is 11 residues. Between the trimmed V and J ends, which lost 1 base and 11 bases, there was a span of 8 bases. Germline V gene sequence: CDR1 MGHRA, CDR2 YSYEKL. The CDR3 loop reads CASSQGFAAFF. DNA for the CDR3: TGCGCCAGCAGCCAAGGGTTCGCGGCTTTCTTT.

The chain recombines TRBV12-3 or TRBV12-4 with TRBJ1-2, with D possibly being TRBD1 (6 bases). The CDR3 consists of 13 residues. V was trimmed by 6 bases and J by 5 bases, leaving 13 bases between them. The CDR3 reads CASSQSTGYGYTF. The CDR3 nucleotides are TGTGCCAGCAGCCAATCCACAGGGTATGGCTACACCTTC.

This clone was detected once. The rearrangement joins TRBV29-1 to TRBJ2-3; D call uncertain. V lost 5 bases and J 4 bases, leaving 19 bases between the germline ends. Per the germline V gene, CDR1 is SQVTM and CDR2 is ANQGSEA. The CDR3 consists of 15 residues. The CDR3 region has the DNA TGCAGCGTTCTCTCCCCCAGAGGTACGCCAGATACGCAGTATTTT. Its translation is CSVLSPRGTPDTQYF.

The V call is TRBV5-1, the J call TRBJ1-1; a possible D gene is TRBD1 (6 bases). V lost 4 bases, J lost 4 bases, and 8 bases lay in between. Germline V lookup: CDR1 SGHRS, CDR2 YFSETQ. The length of the CDR3 is 12 residues. CDR3 coding DNA: TGCGCCAGCAGCCTGACAGGCACTGAAGCTTTCTTT. Amino acid sequence: CASSLTGTEAFF.

V usage is TRBV28 and J usage is TRBJ2-1; D tentatively reads TRBD1 or TRBD2 (6 bases each). The V end was cut by 1 base, the J end by 7 bases, with 14 bases between. The CDR3 spans 15 residues. Germline lookup yields CDR1 MDHEN and CDR2 SYDVKM. The CDR3 bases are TGTGCCAGCAGTTTATTTAGCCTAGGGGGGAATGAGCAGTTCTTC. It codes for CASSLFSLGGNEQFF.

The genes are TRBV27 and TRBJ1-2; the match to TRBD1 covers 8 bases. Germline-derived CDR1 and CDR2 are MNHEY and SMNVEV (reference sequence). This CDR3 has 15 residues. The trim removed 6 bases at V and 7 bases at J, leaving 13 bases unmatched. CDR3 coding DNA: TGTGCCAGCAGCCGAGTCTCCCAGGGGGCGGGTGGCTACACCTTC. It is translated as CASSRVSQGAGGYTF.

The J gene is TRBJ2-3, the V gene TRBV7-3, with D unclear. Germline loops: CDR1 SGHTA, CDR2 FQGTGA. The CDR3 is 13 amino acids. V lost 5 bases to trimming and J lost 4 bases, with 10 bases between them. In DNA form, the CDR3 reads TGTGCCAGCAGCAGGTCCGCCCCAGATACGCAGTATTTT. It is translated as CASSRSAPDTQYF.

The chain recombines TRBV5-1 with TRBJ2-7; 9 nucleotides line up with TRBD2. Germline V gene lookup returns CDR1 SGHRS and CDR2 YFSETQ. The V gene end was trimmed by 0 bases and the J gene end by 7 bases; junction bases not matched to a gene: 5. The CDR3 contains 14 residues. This CDR3 reads CASSLDSGSLEQYF. The CDR3 nucleotides read TGCGCCAGCAGCTTGGATAGCGGGAGTTTAGAGCAGTACTTC.

The chain links TRBV27 to TRBJ2-7; 9 nucleotides line up with TRBD1. CDR3 length: 15 residues. Germline V gene lookup returns CDR1 MNHEY and CDR2 SMNVEV (reference sequence). V gave up 6 bases and J gave up 2 bases; unmatched junction bases: 8. In DNA form, the CDR3 reads TGTGCCAGCAGAAGGACCGGGACAGGGACCTACGAGCAGTACTTC. Translated, it gives CASRRTGTGTYEQYF.